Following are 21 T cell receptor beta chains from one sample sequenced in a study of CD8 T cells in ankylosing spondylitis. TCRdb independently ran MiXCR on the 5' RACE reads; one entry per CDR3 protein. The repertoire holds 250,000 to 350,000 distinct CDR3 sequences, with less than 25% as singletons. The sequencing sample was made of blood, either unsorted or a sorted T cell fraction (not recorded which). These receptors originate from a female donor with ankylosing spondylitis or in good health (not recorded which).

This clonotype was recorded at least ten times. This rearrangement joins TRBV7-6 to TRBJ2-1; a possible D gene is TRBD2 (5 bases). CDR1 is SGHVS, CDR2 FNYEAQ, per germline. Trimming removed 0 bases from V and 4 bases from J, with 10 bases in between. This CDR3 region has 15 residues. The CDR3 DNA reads TGTGCCAGCAGCTTAGCAGGACGAGGGTACAATGAGCAGTTCTTC. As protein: CASSLAGRGYNEQFF.

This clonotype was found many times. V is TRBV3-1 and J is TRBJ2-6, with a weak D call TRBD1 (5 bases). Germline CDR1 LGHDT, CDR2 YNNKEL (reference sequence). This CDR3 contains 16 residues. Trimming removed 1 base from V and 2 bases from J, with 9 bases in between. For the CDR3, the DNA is TGTGCCAGCAGCCAAGGGTCAGGGACTGGGGCCAACGTCCTGACTTTC. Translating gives CASSQGSGTGANVLTF.

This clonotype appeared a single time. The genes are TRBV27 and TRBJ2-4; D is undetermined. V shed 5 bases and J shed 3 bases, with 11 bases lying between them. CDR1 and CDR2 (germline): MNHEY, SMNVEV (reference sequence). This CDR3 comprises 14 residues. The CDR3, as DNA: TGTGCCAGCAGTCCCCTGCGAGGCAAAAACATTCAGTACTTC. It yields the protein CASSPLRGKNIQYF.

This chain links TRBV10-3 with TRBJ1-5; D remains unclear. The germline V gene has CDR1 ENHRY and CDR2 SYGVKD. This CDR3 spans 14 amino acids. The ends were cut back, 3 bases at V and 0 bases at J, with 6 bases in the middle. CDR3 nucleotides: TGTGCCATCAGTGACGGGCCTAGCAATCAGCCCCAGCATTTT. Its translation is CAISDGPSNQPQHF.

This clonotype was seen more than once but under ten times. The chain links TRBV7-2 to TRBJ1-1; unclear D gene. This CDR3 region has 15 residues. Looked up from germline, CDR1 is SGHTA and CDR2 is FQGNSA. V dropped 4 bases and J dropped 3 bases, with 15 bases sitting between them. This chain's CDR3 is CASSSVVLADTEAFF. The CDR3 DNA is TGTGCCAGCAGCTCCGTCGTGCTGGCGGACACTGAAGCTTTCTTT.

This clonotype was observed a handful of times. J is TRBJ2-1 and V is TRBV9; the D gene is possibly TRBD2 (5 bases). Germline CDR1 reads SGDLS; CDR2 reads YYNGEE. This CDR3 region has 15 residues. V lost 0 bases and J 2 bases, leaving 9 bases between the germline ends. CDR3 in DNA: TGTGCCAGCAGCGTAGACCGGACTCCCTACAATGAGCAGTTCTTC. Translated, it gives CASSVDRTPYNEQFF.

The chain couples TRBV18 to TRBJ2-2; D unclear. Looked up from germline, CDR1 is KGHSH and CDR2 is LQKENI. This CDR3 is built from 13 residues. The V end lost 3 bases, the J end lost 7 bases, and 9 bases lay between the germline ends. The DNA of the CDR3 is TGTGCCAGCTCACCGGCGGTAGACGGGGAGCTGTTTTTT. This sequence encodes CASSPAVDGELFF. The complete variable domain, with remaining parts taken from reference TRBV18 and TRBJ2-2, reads NAGVMQNPRHLVRRRGQEARLRCSPMKGHSHVYWYRQLPEEGLKFMVYLQKENIIDESGMPKERFSAEFPKEGPSILRIQQVVRGDSAAYFCASSPAVDGELFFGEGSRLTVL.

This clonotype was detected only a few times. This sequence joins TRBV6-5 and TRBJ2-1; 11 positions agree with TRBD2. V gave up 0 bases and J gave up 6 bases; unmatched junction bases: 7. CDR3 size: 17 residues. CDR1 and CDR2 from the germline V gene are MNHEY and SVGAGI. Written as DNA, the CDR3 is TGTGCCAGCAGTTACTCTACTAGCGGGAGAAAGGGCAATGAGCAGTTCTTC. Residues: CASSYSTSGRKGNEQFF.

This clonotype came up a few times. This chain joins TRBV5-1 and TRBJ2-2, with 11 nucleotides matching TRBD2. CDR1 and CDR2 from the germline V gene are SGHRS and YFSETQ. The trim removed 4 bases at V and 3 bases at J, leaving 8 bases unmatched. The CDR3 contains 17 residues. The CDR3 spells CASSLLAGEGYTGELFF. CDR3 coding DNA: TGCGCCAGCAGCCTACTAGCGGGAGAAGGGTACACCGGGGAGCTGTTTTTT. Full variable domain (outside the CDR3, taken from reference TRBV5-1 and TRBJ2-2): KAGVTQTPRYLIKTRGQQVTLSCSPISGHRSVSWYQQTPGQGLQFLFEYFSETQRNKGNFPGRFSGRQFSNSRSEMNVSTLELGDSALYLCASSLLAGEGYTGELFFGEGSRLTVL.

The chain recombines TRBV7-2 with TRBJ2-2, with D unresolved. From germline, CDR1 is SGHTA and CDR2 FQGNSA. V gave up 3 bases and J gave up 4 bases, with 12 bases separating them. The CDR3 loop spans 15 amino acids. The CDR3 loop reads CASSLSSRTTGELFF. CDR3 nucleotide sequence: TGTGCCAGCAGCTTGTCTTCCAGGACCACCGGGGAGCTGTTTTTT.

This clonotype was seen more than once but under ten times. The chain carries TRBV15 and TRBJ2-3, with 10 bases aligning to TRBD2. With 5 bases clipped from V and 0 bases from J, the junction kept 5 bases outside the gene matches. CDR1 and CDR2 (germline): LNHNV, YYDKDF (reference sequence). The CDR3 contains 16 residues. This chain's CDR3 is CATSRRTSGSTDTQYF. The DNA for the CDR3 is TGTGCCACCAGCCGACGGACTAGCGGCAGCACAGATACGCAGTATTTT.

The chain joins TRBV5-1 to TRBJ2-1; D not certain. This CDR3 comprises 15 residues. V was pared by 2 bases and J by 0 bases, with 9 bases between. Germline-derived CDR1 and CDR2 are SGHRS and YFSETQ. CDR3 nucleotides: TGCGCCAGCAGCTTAGCGACGAGCTCCTACAATGAGCAGTTCTTC. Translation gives CASSLATSSYNEQFF.

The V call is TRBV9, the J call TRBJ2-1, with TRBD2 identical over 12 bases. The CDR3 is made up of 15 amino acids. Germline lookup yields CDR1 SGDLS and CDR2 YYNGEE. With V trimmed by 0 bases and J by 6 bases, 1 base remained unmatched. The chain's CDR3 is CASSVGTSGVNEQFF. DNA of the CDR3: TGTGCCAGCAGCGTAGGGACTAGCGGGGTCAATGAGCAGTTCTTC.

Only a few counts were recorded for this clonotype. CDR3 coding DNA: TGCGCCAGACTTCAGACCTTTTCGGAATGGACCGGGGAGCTGTTTTTT. Its protein is CARLQTFSEWTGELFF. The V gene is TRBV5-1, the J gene TRBJ2-2; no clear D gene. Germline loops: CDR1 SGHRS, CDR2 YFSETQ. Trimming cost V 8 bases and J 5 bases, with 22 bases left between them. The CDR3 has 16 amino acids.

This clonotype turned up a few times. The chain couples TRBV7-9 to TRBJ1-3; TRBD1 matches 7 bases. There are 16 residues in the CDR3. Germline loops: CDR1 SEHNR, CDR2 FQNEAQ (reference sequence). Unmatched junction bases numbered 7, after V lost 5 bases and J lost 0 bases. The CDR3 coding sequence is TGTGCCAGCAGCCCATGGGACAGCTACTCTGGAAACACCATATATTTT. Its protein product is CASSPWDSYSGNTIYF.

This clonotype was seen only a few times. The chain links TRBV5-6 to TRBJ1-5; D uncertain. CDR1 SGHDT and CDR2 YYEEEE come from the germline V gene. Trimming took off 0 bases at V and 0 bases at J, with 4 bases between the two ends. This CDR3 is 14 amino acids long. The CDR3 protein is CASSLGVSNQPQHF. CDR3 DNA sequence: TGTGCCAGCAGCTTGGGAGTTAGCAATCAGCCCCAGCATTTT.

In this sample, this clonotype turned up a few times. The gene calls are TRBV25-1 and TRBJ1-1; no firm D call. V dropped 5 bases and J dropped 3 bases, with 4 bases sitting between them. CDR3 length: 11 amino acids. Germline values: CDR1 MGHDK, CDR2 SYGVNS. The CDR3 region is CASSQYTEAFF. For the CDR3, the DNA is TGTGCCAGCAGTCAGTACACTGAAGCTTTCTTT.

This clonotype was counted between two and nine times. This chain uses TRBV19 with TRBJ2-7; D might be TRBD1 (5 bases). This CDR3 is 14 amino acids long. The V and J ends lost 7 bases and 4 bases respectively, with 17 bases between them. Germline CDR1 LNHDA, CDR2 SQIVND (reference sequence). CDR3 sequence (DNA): TGTGCCAGTACCGCCACACGAGACAGATACGAGCAGTACTTC. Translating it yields CASTATRDRYEQYF.

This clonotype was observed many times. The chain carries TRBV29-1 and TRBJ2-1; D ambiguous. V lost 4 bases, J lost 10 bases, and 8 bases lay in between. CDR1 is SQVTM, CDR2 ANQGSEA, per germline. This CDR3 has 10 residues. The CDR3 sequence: CSVAQKEQFF. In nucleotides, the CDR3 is TGCAGCGTTGCGCAGAAGGAGCAGTTCTTC.

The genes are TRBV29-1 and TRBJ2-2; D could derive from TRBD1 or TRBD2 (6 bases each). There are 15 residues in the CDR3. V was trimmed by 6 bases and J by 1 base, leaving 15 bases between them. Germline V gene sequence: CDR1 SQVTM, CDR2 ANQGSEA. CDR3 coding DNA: TGCAGCGTGAGGGGGGTCTCGGGGAACACCGGGGAGCTGTTTTTT. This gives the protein CSVRGVSGNTGELFF.

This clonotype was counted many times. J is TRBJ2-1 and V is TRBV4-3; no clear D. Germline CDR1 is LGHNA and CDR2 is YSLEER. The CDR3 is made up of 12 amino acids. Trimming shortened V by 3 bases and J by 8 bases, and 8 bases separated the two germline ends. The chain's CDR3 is CASSQVADEQFF. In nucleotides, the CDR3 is TGCGCCAGCAGCCAGGTGGCCGATGAGCAGTTCTTC.